These 27 T cell receptor beta chains came from one sample sequenced in a study of metastatic and nonmetastatic thyroid tumors (dated by TCRdb to the early 2020s). None of the patients had been given any treatment before thyroid surgery. Receptor amplification or capture employed PCR. TCRdb lists the instrument as Illumina HiSeq 4000. The raw public data were reprocessed by TCRdb itself: fastp quality trimming at Q25, MiXCR clonotype calling, in-frame beta chains only. This sample holds around 30,000 clones; roughly 3.7% were observed only once. Together, the top ten hold 21% of the sample. The sequenced sample consisted of blood. Every receptor here comes from a female donor with papillary thyroid cancer or a benign thyroid nodule (not recorded which). Some clones in this sample may be carry-over from other donors' samples.

This clone was detected many times. This rearrangement joins TRBV5-1 to TRBJ2-1; D may be TRBD2 (6 bases). This CDR3 is 14 amino acids long. Trimming removed 2 bases at V and 5 bases at J, with 11 bases between. Germline V gives CDR1 SGHRS, CDR2 YFSETQ. The CDR3 is CASSFYGGDNEQFF. CDR3 nucleotide sequence: TGCGCCAGCAGCTTTTACGGGGGTGACAATGAGCAGTTCTTC.

This clone was counted many times. This chain uses TRBV28 with TRBJ2-6; the match to TRBD1 covers 8 bases. The CDR3 is 18 residues long. Germline V gene sequence: CDR1 MDHEN, CDR2 SYDVKM. V shed 5 bases, J shed 0 bases, and the junction held 9 bases outside the gene matches. The DNA of the CDR3 is TGTGCCAGCAGTCCCGGGACAGGCGTCAACTCTGGGGCCAACGTCCTGACTTTC. Translation: CASSPGTGVNSGANVLTF.

The rearrangement links TRBV28 to TRBJ2-7; D not resolved. This CDR3 is built from 15 residues. Trimming took 6 bases from V and 8 from J, leaving 23 bases between them. Germline-derived CDR1 and CDR2 are MDHEN and SYDVKM. CDR3 loop: CASRSPRVSAYKQYF. CDR3 DNA: TGTGCCAGCAGGTCCCCCCGCGTTTCTGCATACAAGCAGTACTTC.

This clone has ten or more counts. The V and J genes are TRBV30 and TRBJ2-2; 12 nucleotides align to TRBD1. Germline V lookup: CDR1 GTSNPN, CDR2 SVGIG (reference sequence). The CDR3 extends over 16 amino acids. The V segment lost 4 bases and the J segment 1 base; nucleotides outside the gene matches: 4. The CDR3 nucleotides read TGTGCCTGGACGGGACAGGGGGCTAGGAACACCGGGGAGCTGTTTTTT. It translates to CAWTGQGARNTGELFF.

This clone appeared many times. The chain employs TRBV19 and TRBJ1-1; D possibly corresponds to TRBD1 (5 bases). V was shortened by 1 base and J by 0 bases, with 9 bases between the two germline ends. CDR3 length: 15 residues. CDR1 LNHDA and CDR2 SQIVND come from the germline V gene (reference sequence). The CDR3, as DNA: TGTGCCAGTAGTATAGGGGCAGGGCTGAACACTGAAGCTTTCTTT. As protein: CASSIGAGLNTEAFF.

Many counts were recorded for this clone. The chain employs TRBV20-1 and TRBJ2-7; D remains ambiguous. This CDR3 is 14 amino acids long. V lost 3 bases and J lost 0, with 12 bases in between. Germline V gives CDR1 DFQATT, CDR2 SNEGSKA (reference sequence). CDR3 nucleotides: TGCAGTGCTAGTCGCGACGGCATCTCCTACGAGCAGTACTTC. Translated, it gives CSASRDGISYEQYF.

This clone occurred a few times. V usage is TRBV6-1 and J usage is TRBJ2-7; possibly TRBD1 for D (5 bases). Deletions cut 10 bases from V and 2 bases from J, with 12 bases between. The CDR3 is 12 amino acids. CDR1 and CDR2 (germline): MNHNS, SASEGT. CDR3 residues: CAITQDAYEQYF. The CDR3 region has the DNA TGTGCCATCACACAGGATGCCTACGAGCAGTACTTC.

This clone has only a few counts. The chain links TRBV7-2 to TRBJ2-1; TRBD2 agrees at 11 bases. This CDR3 is 15 amino acids long. The V gene end was trimmed by 4 bases and the J gene end by 8 bases; junction bases not matched to a gene: 7. Germline loops: CDR1 SGHTA, CDR2 FQGNSA. This chain's CDR3 is CASSYTSGSRDEQFF. The CDR3 DNA reads TGTGCCAGCAGCTATACTAGCGGGAGTAGGGATGAGCAGTTCTTC.

This clone was counted between two and nine times. The rearrangement uses TRBV7-3 and TRBJ1-1; D remains ambiguous. V was clipped by 0 bases and J by 1 base, with 3 bases between them. CDR1 and CDR2 from the germline V gene are SGHTA and FQGTGA. The CDR3 contains 13 residues. In DNA form, the CDR3 reads TGTGCCAGCAGCTTAACACAGAACACTGAAGCTTTCTTT. Translation gives CASSLTQNTEAFF.

J is TRBJ1-5 and V is TRBV12-5; possible D gene TRBD1, 5 bases. Germline V gives CDR1 LGHNT, CDR2 FRNRAP. V dropped 2 bases and J dropped 3 bases, with 14 bases sitting between them. This CDR3 has 16 residues. The CDR3 spells CASGLLRGIINQPQHF. The CDR3 DNA reads TGTGCTAGTGGTTTGTTACGGGGGATCATCAATCAGCCCCAGCATTTT.

CDR3 DNA: TGTGCCAGCAGGCCTCCTACAGGGCCGGAATCAGCCCTCCACTTT. Its translation is CASRPPTGPESALHF. The gene calls are TRBV28 and TRBJ1-6, with a tentative D call TRBD1 (6 bases). The germline V and J ends were trimmed by 6 bases and 14 bases, with 23 bases remaining between them. CDR1 MDHEN and CDR2 SYDVKM come from the germline V gene. This CDR3 region has 15 residues.

In its sample, this clone is medium-sized. The rearrangement joins TRBV6-1 to TRBJ1-6; D gene unclear. In germline, CDR1 is MNHNS, CDR2 SASEGT. The V end was cut by 9 bases, the J end by 14 bases, with 20 bases between. This CDR3 has 13 amino acids. The CDR3 protein is CASRITGSDTLHF. DNA of the CDR3: TGTGCCAGTCGGATCACGGGGAGCGATACCCTCCACTTT.

The sample holds a few counts of this clone. The gene calls are TRBV7-2 and TRBJ2-3, with D possibly TRBD2 on 6 matching bases. The germline gives CDR1 SGHTA, CDR2 FQGNSA. The CDR3 covers 14 residues. V was trimmed by 5 bases and J by 4 bases, leaving 13 bases between them. The CDR3 nucleotides read TGTGCCAGCAGCCTCGCGGGACTGGCAGATACGCAGTATTTT. The encoded protein is CASSLAGLADTQYF.

At least ten counts were recorded for this clone. This chain connects TRBV30 to TRBJ2-4, with 8 bases that match TRBD1. CDR1 is GTSNPN, CDR2 SVGIG, per germline (reference sequence). With V trimmed by 5 bases and J by 10 bases, 10 bases remained unmatched. The length of the CDR3 is 13 residues. The CDR3 bases are TGTGCCTGGGAAGCCGAGGACAGGGTTATTCAGTACTTC. It encodes CAWEAEDRVIQYF.

This clone was found many times. In this CDR3 the conserved last residue, phenylalanine or tryptophan, is missing, so a read error is likely. The chain employs TRBV12-3 or TRBV12-4 and TRBJ2-5; 10 bases agree with TRBD2. J was trimmed by 5 bases and V by 7 bases; bases with no gene match: 13. This CDR3 spans 16 amino acids. The CDR3 nucleotides are TGTGCCAGCACCCTCGGGGCTAGCGGGAGAGGGGAGACCCAGTACCTC. Encoded protein: CASTLGASGRGETQYL.

This clone was recorded many times. The chain joins TRBV7-3 to TRBJ2-7; 8 nucleotides align to TRBD2. V dropped 3 bases and J dropped 4; count of bases not matched to a gene: 8. Germline CDR1 reads SGHTA; CDR2 reads FQGTGA. The CDR3 contains 15 residues. CDR3 in amino acids: CASSLGSGNGYEQYF. The CDR3 DNA sequence: TGTGCCAGCAGCTTGGGTAGCGGGAATGGGTACGAGCAGTACTTC.

Ten or more counts support this clone. The rearrangement uses TRBV6-1 and TRBJ1-1, with 7 bases matching TRBD1. CDR1 and CDR2 (germline): MNHNS, SASEGT. There are 13 residues in the CDR3. Trimming cost V 10 bases and J 5 bases; bases outside gene matches: 10. The DNA of the CDR3 is TGTGCCAATGGGGGGACAGAGGGGACTGAAGCTTTCTTT. This gives the protein CANGGTEGTEAFF.

Remarks on this clone: The junction differs from germline at one of its ends, possibly a read error. Different DNA sequences within this sample yield the same CDR3. This chain joins TRBV2 and TRBJ2-5, with D possibly being TRBD2 (7 bases). The CDR3 covers 12 residues. Germline loops: CDR1 SNHLY, CDR2 FYNNEI. The CDR3 DNA reads as TGTGCCAGCCGGGGGGCAGGAGAGACACAGTACTTC. Its translation is CASRGAGETQYF.

In regard to this clone: An end of the junction differs from the germline gene, which may be a read error. This chain connects TRBV6-1 to TRBJ2-2; the match to TRBD1 covers 7 bases. The germline gives CDR1 MNHNS, CDR2 SASEGT. This CDR3 contains 15 residues. CDR3 bases: TGTGCCAGCAGGGAAGGGGGCGCGGACACCGGGGAGCTGTTTTTT. Translated: CASREGGADTGELFF.

This clone was observed a handful of times. This chain uses TRBV30 with TRBJ1-2; D is possibly TRBD1 (6 bases). V was trimmed by 4 bases and J by 7 bases, leaving 16 bases between them. Germline CDR1 and CDR2: GTSNPN and SVGIG (reference sequence). The CDR3 extends over 13 amino acids. CDR3 in amino acids: CAWTSRGAFGYTF. The DNA for the CDR3 is TGTGCCTGGACCTCACGGGGGGCTTTTGGCTACACCTTC.

In regard to this clone: A much larger clone differs by one base, so this may be a read error. The chain links TRBV18 to TRBJ1-2; no reliable D call. This CDR3 region has 13 residues. Germline lookup yields CDR1 KGHSH and CDR2 LQKENI. CDR3 nucleotides: TGTGCCAGCTCTACGGGGAATAACTATAGCTACACCTTC. It is translated as CASSTGNNYSYTF. Drawing the rest from reference TRBV18 and TRBJ1-2, the complete variable domain is NAGVMQNPRHLVRRRGQEARLRCSPMKGHSHVYWYRQLPEEGLKFMVYLQKENIIDESGMPKERFSAEFPKEGPSILRIQQVVRGDSAAYFCASSTGNNYSYTFGSGTRLTVV.

V gene TRBV9 combines with J gene TRBJ2-6; D is ambiguous. CDR3 length: 15 amino acids. Trimming stripped 8 bases from V and 0 bases from J, with 12 bases between. The germline gives CDR1 SGDLS, CDR2 YYNGEE. The CDR3 loop reads CARTEYYSGANVLTF. Written as DNA, the CDR3 is TGTGCCAGAACAGAGTATTACTCTGGGGCCAACGTCCTGACTTTC.

The chain's CDR3 is CASSLGWTGELNTEAFF. DNA for the CDR3: TGTGCCAGCAGCTTGGGTTGGACAGGGGAACTGAACACTGAAGCTTTCTTT. The rearrangement uses TRBV28 and TRBJ1-1; 9 nucleotides align to TRBD1. After removal of 6 bases from V and 0 bases from J, the junction contained 11 bases not matched to a gene. Per the germline V gene, CDR1 is MDHEN and CDR2 is SYDVKM. This CDR3 region has 17 residues.

V is TRBV20-1 and J is TRBJ2-1, with D unresolved. The germline V gene encodes CDR1 DFQATT and CDR2 SNEGSKA (reference sequence). This CDR3 is built from 13 residues. The CDR3 DNA reads TGCACTGCCCTAGTCCCGAGGATCCATGAGCAGTTCTTC. As protein: CTALVPRIHEQFF.

This clone has at least ten counts. V usage is TRBV28 and J usage is TRBJ1-4; a weak D match, TRBD1 (5 bases). V was clipped by 6 bases and J by 5 bases, with 13 bases between them. This CDR3 has 14 residues. The germline V gene has CDR1 MDHEN and CDR2 SYDVKM. Here the CDR3 DNA reads TGTGCCAGCAGACCGGGACTGTTAAATGAAAAACTGTTTTTT. It specifies CASRPGLLNEKLFF. Based on the CDR3 plus reference TRBV28 and TRBJ1-4, the full variable domain is DVKVTQSSRYLVKRTGEKVFLECVQDMDHENMFWYRQDPGLGLRLIYFSYDVKMKEKGDIPEGYSVSREKKERFSLILESASTNQTSMYLCASRPGLLNEKLFFGSGTQLSVL.

Ten or more counts support this clone. The chain is built from TRBV19 and TRBJ2-3, with TRBD2 matching 13 bases. From germline, CDR1 is LNHDA and CDR2 SQIVND (reference sequence). The V and J ends lost 9 bases and 6 bases, in that order; junction bases with no gene match: 12. This CDR3 spans 16 amino acids. The CDR3 DNA is TGTGCCAGCTCCCCCTCACTAGCGGGAGGGTTGGATACGCAGTATTTT. It is translated as CASSPSLAGGLDTQYF.

The chain employs TRBV19 and TRBJ2-7, with 8 bases matching TRBD1. The V gene end was trimmed by 8 bases and the J gene end by 6 bases; junction bases not matched to a gene: 6. This CDR3 comprises 12 residues. Per the germline V gene, CDR1 is LNHDA and CDR2 is SQIVND (reference sequence). In nucleotides, the CDR3 is TGTGCCAGTGGAAACGACAGGGGCGAGCAGTACTTC. It encodes CASGNDRGEQYF. Full variable domain (rest looked up from reference TRBV19 and TRBJ2-7): DGGITQSPKYLFRKEGQNVTLSCEQNLNHDAMYWYRQDPGQGLRLIYYSQIVNDFQKGDIAEGYSVSREKKESFPLTVTSAQKNPTAFYLCASGNDRGEQYFGPGTRLTVT.